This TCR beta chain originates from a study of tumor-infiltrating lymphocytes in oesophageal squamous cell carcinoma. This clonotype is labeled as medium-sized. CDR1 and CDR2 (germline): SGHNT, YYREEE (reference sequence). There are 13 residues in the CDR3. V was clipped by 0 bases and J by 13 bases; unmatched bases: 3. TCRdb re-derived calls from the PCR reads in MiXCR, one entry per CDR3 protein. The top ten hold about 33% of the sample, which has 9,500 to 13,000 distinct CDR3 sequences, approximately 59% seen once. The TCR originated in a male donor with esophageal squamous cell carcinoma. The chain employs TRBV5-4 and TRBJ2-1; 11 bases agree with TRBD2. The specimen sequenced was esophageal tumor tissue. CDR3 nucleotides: TGTGCCAGCAGCTTGGATAGACTAGCGGGACAGTTCTTC. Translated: CASSLDRLAGQFF.